The 7 T cell receptor beta chains listed next were all sequenced from one sample in a study of response to subunit inactivated influenza vaccine. MiXCR was run by TCRdb on the RT-PCR reads, yielding one entry per CDR3 protein. The data contain 450,000 to 500,000 distinct CDR3 sequences, approximately 11% of them seen just once; the ten biggest clones take up less than 15%. Sequences were derived from PBMCs from blood, sampled roughly 48 days after vaccination. All receptors come from a man aged 50 to 59 who received an inactivated influenza vaccine.

The genes are TRBV29-1 and TRBJ2-3; 10 bases agree with TRBD2. The germline V gene encodes CDR1 SQVTM and CDR2 ANQGSEA. The CDR3 length is 15 residues. J gave up 4 bases and V 4 bases, and 8 bases lay outside the gene matches. CDR3 coding DNA: TGCAGCGTTGCCGGGACTAGCGTTCAATCAGATACGCAGTATTTT. This translates into CSVAGTSVQSDTQYF.

This clonotype came up many times. The J gene is TRBJ2-1, the V gene TRBV7-9; D perhaps matches TRBD2 (5 bases). The CDR3 is 14 amino acids. Trimming pared 1 base from V and 7 bases from J, leaving 11 bases between. Germline V gene lookup returns CDR1 SEHNR and CDR2 FQNEAQ (reference sequence). The CDR3 region is CASSLVRSGNEQFF. The CDR3 nucleotides read TGTGCCAGCAGCTTAGTTCGTTCGGGAAATGAGCAGTTCTTC.

This clonotype was seen at least ten times. DNA for the CDR3: TGTGCCAGCAGCTTAGGAGTTGGGGCGAGGGATGAAAAACTGTTTTTT. It specifies CASSLGVGARDEKLFF. The V gene is TRBV7-2, the J gene TRBJ1-4, with a weak D call TRBD1 (5 bases). Trimming cost V 1 base and J 6 bases, with 15 bases left between them. The CDR3 is 16 amino acids. In germline, CDR1 is SGHTA, CDR2 FQGNSA.

This clonotype has a handful of counts. The CDR3 spells CSARDLIGAMNTEAFF. CDR3 DNA sequence: TGCAGTGCTAGAGATCTCATTGGGGCCATGAACACTGAAGCTTTCTTT. The chain couples TRBV20-1 to TRBJ1-1, with D tentatively TRBD1 (5 bases). Trimming stripped 0 bases from V and 0 bases from J, with 14 bases between. Germline CDR1 and CDR2: DFQATT and SNEGSKA (reference sequence). This CDR3 is built from 16 residues.

The chain uses TRBV11-2 and TRBJ1-3; a possible D gene is TRBD1 (6 bases). Germline V CDR1 and CDR2: SGHAT, FQNNGV. This CDR3 has 17 residues. With 0 bases removed from V and 1 base from J, the gap between germline ends came to 13 bases. The CDR3 loop is CASSLEGASPSGNTIYF. For the CDR3, the DNA is TGTGCCAGCAGCTTAGAGGGGGCATCTCCTTCTGGAAACACCATATATTTT.

The CDR3: CASSLAGDLRGQYF. The CDR3 coding sequence is TGTGCCAGCAGTTTAGCGGGGGACCTACGAGGGCAGTACTTC. The rearrangement links TRBV12-3 or TRBV12-4 to TRBJ2-7; D may match TRBD1 or TRBD2 (5 bases each). V dropped 0 bases and J dropped 9 bases, with 15 bases sitting between them. CDR3 length: 14 residues.

The V call is TRBV29-1, the J call TRBJ2-7; a weak D match, TRBD1 (6 bases). The CDR3 is 15 residues long. The germline V gene has CDR1 SQVTM and CDR2 ANQGSEA. Trimming left V 4 bases short and J 0 bases short, with 16 bases between. CDR3 nucleotide sequence: TGCAGCGTTGGTATGACAGGCTATATCTCCTACGAGCAGTACTTC. Protein: CSVGMTGYISYEQYF.